The text below deals with one TCR beta chain. Sequenced by immunoSEQ multiplex PCR; TCRdb stores in-frame clones only, minus some. Among approximately 150,000 clones, roughly 78% were seen once, and the ten largest hold under 20%. This sample is drawn from a study of blood T cell repertoires in COVID-19. Overall study context: Spain, Italy and the United States supplied samples that represented acute and convalescent COVID-19.

Unmatched junction bases numbered 4, after V lost 4 bases and J lost 6 bases. Germline CDR1 is SGHTA and CDR2 is FQGNSA. The CDR3 is 13 amino acids. Participant reports of clinical history set cohort assignment. The source of this sequence is a woman in her seventies in a cohort exposed to, infected with or recovered from COVID-19 (not recorded which). This chain uses TRBV7-2 with TRBJ2-5; 8 nucleotides match TRBD1. The specimen was PBMCs or T cells enriched from blood (not recorded which). The CDR3: CASSSGQGQTQYF. CDR3 DNA sequence: TGTGCCAGCAGCTCAGGACAGGGCCAGACCCAGTACTTC.